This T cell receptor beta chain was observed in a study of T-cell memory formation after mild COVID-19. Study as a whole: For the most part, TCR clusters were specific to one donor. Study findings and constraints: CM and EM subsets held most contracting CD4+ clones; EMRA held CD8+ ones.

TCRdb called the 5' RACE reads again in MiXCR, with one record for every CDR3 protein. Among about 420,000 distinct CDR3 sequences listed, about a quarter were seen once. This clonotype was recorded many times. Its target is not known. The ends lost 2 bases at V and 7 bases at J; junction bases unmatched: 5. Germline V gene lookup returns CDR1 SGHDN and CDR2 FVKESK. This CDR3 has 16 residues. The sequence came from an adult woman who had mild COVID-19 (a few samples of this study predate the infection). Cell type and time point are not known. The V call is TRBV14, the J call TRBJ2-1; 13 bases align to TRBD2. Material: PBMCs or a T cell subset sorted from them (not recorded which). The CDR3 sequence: CASSQWGLAGINEQFF. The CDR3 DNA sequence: TGTGCCAGCAGCCAATGGGGACTAGCGGGAATAAATGAGCAGTTCTTC. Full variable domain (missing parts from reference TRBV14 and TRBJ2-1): EAGVTQFPSHSVIEKGQTVTLRCDPISGHDNLYWYRRVMGKEIKFLLHFVKESKQDESGMPNNRFLAERTGGTYSTLKVQPAELEDSGVYFCASSQWGLAGINEQFFGPGTRLTVL.